The sequence of this TCR beta chain was determined in a study of blood T cell repertoires in COVID-19. There are a few counts of this clone. In germline, CDR1 is SGHRS, CDR2 YFSETQ. This CDR3 has 14 amino acids. With 0 bases clipped from V and 4 bases from J, the junction kept 3 bases outside the gene matches. Profiled with immunoSEQ multiplex PCR; TCRdb holds only in-frame clones, not every one. The profile covers 130,000 to 150,000 clones, with 87% appearing a single time and roughly 37% taken by the ten largest. This sequence joins TRBV5-1 and TRBJ1-2; 7 bases fit TRBD1. This receptor was taken from a man aged 45-65 years who had recovered from COVID-19. The sequenced sample consisted of peripheral blood. This chain's CDR3 is CASSLEGQAYGYTF. CDR3 in DNA: TGCGCCAGCAGCTTGGAAGGACAGGCCTATGGCTACACCTTC.